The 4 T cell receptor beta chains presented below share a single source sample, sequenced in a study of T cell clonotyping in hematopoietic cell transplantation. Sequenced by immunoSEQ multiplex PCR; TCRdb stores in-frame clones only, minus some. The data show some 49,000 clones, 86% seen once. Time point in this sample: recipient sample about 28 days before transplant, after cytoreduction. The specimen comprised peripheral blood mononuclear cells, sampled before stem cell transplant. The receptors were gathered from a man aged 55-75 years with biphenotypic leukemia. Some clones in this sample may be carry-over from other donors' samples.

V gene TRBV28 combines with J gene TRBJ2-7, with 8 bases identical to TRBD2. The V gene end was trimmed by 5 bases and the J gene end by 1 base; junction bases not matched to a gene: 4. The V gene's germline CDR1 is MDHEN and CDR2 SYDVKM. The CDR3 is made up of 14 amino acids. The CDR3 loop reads CASSTREGSYEQYF. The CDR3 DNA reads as TGTGCCAGCAGTACTCGGGAGGGGTCCTACGAGCAGTACTTC.

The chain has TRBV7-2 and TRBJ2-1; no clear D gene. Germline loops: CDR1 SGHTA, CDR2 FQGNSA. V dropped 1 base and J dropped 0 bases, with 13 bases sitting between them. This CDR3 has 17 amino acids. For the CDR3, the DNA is TGTGCCAGCAGCTTAGAGCCGGGTACTTTCTCCTACAATGAGCAGTTCTTC. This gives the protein CASSLEPGTFSYNEQFF.

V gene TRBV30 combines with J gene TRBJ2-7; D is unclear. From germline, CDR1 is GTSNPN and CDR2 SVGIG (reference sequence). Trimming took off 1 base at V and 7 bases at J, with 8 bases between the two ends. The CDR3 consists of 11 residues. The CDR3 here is CAWSAQVEQYF. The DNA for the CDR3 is TGTGCCTGGAGTGCCCAGGTTGAGCAGTACTTC.

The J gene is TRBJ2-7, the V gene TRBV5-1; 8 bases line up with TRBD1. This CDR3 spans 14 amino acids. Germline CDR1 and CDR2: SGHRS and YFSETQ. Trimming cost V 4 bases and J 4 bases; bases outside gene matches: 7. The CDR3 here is CASSTTGEEYEQYF. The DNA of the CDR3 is TGCGCCAGCAGCACGACAGGGGAGGAGTACGAGCAGTACTTC.